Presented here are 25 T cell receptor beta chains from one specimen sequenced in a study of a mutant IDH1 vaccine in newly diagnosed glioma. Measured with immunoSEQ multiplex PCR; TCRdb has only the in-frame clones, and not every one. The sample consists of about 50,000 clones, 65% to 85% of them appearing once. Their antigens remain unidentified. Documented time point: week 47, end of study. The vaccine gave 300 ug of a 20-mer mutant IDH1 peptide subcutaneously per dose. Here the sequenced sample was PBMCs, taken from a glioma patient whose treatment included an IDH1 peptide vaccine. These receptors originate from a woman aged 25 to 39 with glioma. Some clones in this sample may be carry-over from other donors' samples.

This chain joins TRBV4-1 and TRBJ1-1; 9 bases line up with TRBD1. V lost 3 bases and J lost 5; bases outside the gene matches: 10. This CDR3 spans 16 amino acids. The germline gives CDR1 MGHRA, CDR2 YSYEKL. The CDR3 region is CASSHSLGQGETEAFF. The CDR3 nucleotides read TGCGCCAGCAGCCACTCGCTGGGACAGGGAGAGACTGAAGCTTTCTTT.

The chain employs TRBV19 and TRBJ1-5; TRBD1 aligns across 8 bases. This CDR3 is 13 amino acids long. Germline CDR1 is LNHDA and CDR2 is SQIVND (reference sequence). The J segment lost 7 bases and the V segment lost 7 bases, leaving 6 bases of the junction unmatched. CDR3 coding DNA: TGTGCCAGTACCCAGGGACAGGAGCAGCCCCAGCATTTT. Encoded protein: CASTQGQEQPQHF.

CDR3 sequence: CAISARGPYDQPQHF. Written as DNA, the CDR3 is TGTGCCATCAGTGCTAGGGGTCCCTATGATCAGCCCCAGCATTTT. The genes are TRBV10-3 and TRBJ1-5; D possibly corresponds to TRBD1 (5 bases). This CDR3 spans 15 amino acids. Germline CDR1 reads ENHRY; CDR2 reads SYGVKD. The ends were cut back, 4 bases at V and 5 bases at J, with 15 bases in the middle.

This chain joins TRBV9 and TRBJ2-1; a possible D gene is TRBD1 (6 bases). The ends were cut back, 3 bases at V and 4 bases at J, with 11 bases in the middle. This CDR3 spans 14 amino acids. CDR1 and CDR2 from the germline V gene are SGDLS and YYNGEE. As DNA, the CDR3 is TGTGCCAGCAGCGCGGAGGACAGATACAATGAGCAGTTCTTC. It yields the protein CASSAEDRYNEQFF.

The CDR3 sequence is CASSLGLAGGANEQFF. CDR3 DNA: TGTGCCAGCAGCTTAGGCCTAGCGGGAGGAGCCAATGAGCAGTTCTTC. The chain links TRBV7-9 to TRBJ2-1; 11 bases align to TRBD2. This CDR3 has 16 residues. The germline V gene has CDR1 SEHNR and CDR2 FQNEAQ (reference sequence). V lost 1 base and J lost 6; bases outside the gene matches: 5.

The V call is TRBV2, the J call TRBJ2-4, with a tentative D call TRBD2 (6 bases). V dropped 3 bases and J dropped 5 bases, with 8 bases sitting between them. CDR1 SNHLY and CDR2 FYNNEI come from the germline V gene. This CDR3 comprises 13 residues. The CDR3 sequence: CASSEDYQNIQYF. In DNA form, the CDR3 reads TGTGCCAGCAGTGAGGACTACCAAAACATTCAGTACTTC.

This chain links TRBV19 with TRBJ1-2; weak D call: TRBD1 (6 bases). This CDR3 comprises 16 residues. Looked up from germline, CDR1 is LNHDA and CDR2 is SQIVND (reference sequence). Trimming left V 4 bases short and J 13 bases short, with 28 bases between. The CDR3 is CASSTRWGGGQSVFTF. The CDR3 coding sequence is TGTGCCAGTAGTACCCGGTGGGGGGGCGGCCAGTCGGTATTCACCTTC.

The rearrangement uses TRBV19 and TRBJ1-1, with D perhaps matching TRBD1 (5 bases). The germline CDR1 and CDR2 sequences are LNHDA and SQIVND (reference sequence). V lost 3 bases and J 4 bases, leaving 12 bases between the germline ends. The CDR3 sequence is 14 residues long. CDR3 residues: CASSMRDRRTEAFF. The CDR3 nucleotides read TGTGCCAGTAGTATGCGGGACCGACGCACTGAAGCTTTCTTT.

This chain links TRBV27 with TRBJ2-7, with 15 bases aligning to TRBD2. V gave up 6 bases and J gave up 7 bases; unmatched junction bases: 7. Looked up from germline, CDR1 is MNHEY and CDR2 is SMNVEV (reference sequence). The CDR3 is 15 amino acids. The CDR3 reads CASSQGLAGGREQYF. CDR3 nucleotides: TGTGCCAGCAGCCAAGGACTAGCGGGAGGGCGGGAGCAGTACTTC.

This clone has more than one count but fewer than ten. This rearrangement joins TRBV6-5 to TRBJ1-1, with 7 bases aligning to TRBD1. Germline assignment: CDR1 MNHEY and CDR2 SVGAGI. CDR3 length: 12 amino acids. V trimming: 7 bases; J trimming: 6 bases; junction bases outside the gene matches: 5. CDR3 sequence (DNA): TGTGCCAGCACCAGGGGGGGAGCTGAAGCTTTCTTT. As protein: CASTRGGAEAFF.

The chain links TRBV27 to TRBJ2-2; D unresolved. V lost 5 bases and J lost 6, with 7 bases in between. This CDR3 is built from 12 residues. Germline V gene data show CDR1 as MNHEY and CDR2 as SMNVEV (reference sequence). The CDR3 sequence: CASSRLAGELFF. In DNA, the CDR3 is TGTGCCAGCAGTCGACTGGCCGGGGAGCTGTTTTTT.

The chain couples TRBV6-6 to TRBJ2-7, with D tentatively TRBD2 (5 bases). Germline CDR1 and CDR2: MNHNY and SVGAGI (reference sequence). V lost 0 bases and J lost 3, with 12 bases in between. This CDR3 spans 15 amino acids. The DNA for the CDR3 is TGTGCCAGCAGTTACTCAAGCGTAGCGATCTACGAGCAGTACTTC. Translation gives CASSYSSVAIYEQYF.

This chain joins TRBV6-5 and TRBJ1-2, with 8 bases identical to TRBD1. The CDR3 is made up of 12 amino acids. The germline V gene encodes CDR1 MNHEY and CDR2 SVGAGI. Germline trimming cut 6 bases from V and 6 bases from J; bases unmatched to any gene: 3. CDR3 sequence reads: CASRQGVNGYTF. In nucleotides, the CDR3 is TGTGCCAGCAGACAGGGGGTAAATGGCTACACCTTC.

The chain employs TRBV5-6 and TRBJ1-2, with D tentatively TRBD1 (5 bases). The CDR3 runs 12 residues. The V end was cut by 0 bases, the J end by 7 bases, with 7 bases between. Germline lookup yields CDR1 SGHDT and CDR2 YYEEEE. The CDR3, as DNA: TGTGCCAGCAGCTTGGGGGGCGGTGGCTACACCTTC. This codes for CASSLGGGGYTF.

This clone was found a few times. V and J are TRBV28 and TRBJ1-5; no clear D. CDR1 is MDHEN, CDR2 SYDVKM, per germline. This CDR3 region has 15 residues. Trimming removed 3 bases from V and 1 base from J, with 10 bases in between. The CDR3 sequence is CASSFRPASNQPQHF. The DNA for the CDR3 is TGTGCCAGCAGTTTCCGTCCAGCAAGCAATCAGCCCCAGCATTTT.

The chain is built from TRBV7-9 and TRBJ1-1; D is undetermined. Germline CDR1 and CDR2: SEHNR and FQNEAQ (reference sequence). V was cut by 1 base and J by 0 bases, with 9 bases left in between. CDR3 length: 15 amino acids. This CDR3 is CASSLGWKLNTEAFF. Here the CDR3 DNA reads TGTGCCAGCAGCTTAGGATGGAAATTGAACACTGAAGCTTTCTTT.

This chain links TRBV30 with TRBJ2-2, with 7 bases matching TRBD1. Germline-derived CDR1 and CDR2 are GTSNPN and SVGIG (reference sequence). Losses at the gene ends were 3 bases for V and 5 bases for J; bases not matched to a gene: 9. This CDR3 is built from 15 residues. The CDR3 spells CAWSLTGQGTGELFF. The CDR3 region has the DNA TGTGCCTGGAGCTTGACAGGGCAGGGTACCGGGGAGCTGTTTTTT.

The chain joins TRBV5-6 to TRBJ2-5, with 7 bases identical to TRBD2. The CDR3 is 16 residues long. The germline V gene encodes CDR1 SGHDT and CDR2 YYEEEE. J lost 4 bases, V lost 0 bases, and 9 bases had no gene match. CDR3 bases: TGTGCCAGCAGCTTGGACACAGCGGGACGCGGAGAGACCCAGTACTTC. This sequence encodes CASSLDTAGRGETQYF.

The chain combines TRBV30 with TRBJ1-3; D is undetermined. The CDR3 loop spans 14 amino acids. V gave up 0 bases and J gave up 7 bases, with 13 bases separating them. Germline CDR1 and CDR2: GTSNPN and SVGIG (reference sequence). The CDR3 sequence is CAWSVTGLRNTIYF. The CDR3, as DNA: TGTGCCTGGAGTGTAACGGGCCTGAGGAACACCATATATTTT.

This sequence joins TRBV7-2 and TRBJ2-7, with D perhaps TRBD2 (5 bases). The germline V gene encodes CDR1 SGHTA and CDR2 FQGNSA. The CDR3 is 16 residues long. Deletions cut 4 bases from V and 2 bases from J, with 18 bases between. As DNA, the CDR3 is TGTGCCAGCAGCTCCTTCAAAACGGGAAGACCCTACGAGCAGTACTTC. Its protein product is CASSSFKTGRPYEQYF. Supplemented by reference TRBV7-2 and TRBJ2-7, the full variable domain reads GAGVSQSPSNKVTEKGKDVELRCDPISGHTALYWYRQSLGQGLEFLIYFQGNSAPDKSGLPSDRFSAERTGGSVSTLTIQRTQQEDSAVYLCASSSFKTGRPYEQYFGPGTRLTVT.

The CDR3 bases are TGTGCCAGCACTCTAGGCGCTGAAGCTTTCTTT. It translates to CASTLGAEAFF. V and J are TRBV6-5 and TRBJ1-1, with D unresolved. Germline V CDR1 and CDR2: MNHEY, SVGAGI. Trimming stripped 7 bases from V and 6 bases from J, with 9 bases between. This CDR3 comprises 11 residues.

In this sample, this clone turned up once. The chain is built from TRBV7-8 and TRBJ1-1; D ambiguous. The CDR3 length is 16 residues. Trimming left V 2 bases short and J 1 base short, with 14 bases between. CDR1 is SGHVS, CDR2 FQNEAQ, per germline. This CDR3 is CASSLLVRVENTEAFF. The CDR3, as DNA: TGTGCCAGCAGCTTATTGGTAAGGGTTGAGAACACTGAAGCTTTCTTT.

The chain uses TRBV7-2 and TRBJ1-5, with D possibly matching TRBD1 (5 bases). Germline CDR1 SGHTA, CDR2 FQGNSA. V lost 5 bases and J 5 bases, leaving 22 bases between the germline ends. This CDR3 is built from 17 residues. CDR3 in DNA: TGTGCCAGCAGCCCCGGGACTCGGGGGTGGGAGTATCAGCCCCAGCATTTT. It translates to CASSPGTRGWEYQPQHF.

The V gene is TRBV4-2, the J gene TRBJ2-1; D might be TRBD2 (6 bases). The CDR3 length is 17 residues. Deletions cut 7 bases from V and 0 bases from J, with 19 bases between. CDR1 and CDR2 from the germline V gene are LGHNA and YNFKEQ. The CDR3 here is CASTGRGTSTSYNEQFF. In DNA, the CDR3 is TGTGCCAGCACTGGGCGTGGGACTTCCACCTCCTACAATGAGCAGTTCTTC.

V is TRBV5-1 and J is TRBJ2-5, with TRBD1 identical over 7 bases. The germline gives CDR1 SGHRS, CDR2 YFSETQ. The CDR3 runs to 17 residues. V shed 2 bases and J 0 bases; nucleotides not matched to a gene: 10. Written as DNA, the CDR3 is TGCGCCAGCAGCTTTCCTCCGGGACAGAATTACCAAGAGACCCAGTACTTC. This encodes CASSFPPGQNYQETQYF.